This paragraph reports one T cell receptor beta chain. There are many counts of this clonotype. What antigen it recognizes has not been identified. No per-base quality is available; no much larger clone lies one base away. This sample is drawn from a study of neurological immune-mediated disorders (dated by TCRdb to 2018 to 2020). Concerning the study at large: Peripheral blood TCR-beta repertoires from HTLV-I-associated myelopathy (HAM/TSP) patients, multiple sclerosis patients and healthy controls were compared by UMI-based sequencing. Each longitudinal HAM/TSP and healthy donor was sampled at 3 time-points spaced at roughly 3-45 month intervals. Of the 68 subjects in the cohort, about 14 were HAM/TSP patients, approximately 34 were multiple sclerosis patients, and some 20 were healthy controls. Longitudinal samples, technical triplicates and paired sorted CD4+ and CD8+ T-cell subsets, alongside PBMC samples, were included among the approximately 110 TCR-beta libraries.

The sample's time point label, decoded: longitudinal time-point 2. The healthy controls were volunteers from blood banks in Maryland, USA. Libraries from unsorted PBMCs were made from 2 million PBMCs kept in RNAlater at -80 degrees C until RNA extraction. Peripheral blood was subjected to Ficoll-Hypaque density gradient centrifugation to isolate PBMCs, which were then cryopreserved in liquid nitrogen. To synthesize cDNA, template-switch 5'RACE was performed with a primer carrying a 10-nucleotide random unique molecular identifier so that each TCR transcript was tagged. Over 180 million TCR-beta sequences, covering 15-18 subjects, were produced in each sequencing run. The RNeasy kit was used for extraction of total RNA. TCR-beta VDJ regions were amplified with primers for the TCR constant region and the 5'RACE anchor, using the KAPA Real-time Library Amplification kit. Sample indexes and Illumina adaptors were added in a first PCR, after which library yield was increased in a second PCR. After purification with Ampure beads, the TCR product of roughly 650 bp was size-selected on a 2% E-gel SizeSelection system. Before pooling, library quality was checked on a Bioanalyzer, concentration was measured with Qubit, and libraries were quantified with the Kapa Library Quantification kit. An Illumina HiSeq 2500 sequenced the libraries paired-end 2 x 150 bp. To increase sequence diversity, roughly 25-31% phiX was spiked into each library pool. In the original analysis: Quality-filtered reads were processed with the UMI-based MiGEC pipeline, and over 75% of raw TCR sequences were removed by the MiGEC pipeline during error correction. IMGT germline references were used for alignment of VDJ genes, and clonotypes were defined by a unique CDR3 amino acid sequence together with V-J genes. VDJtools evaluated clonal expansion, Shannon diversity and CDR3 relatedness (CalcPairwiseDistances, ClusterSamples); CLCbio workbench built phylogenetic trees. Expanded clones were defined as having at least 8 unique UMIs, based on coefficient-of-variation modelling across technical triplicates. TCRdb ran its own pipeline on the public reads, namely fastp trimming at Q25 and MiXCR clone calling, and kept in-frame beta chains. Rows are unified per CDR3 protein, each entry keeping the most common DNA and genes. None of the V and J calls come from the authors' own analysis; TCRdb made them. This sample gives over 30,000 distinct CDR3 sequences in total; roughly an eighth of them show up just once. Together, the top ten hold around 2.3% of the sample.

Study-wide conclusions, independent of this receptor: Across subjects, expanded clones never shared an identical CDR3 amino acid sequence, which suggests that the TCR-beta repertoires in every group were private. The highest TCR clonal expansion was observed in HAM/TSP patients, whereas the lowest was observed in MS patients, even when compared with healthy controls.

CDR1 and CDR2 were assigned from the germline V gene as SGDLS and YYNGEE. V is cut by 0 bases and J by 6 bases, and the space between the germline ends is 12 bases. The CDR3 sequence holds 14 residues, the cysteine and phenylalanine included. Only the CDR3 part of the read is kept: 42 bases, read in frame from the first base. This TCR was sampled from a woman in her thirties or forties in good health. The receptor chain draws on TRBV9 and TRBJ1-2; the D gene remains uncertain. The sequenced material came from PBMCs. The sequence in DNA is TGTGCCAGCAGCGTAGGGGAGGGTCCCCATGGCTACACCTTC. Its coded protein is CASSVGEGPHGYTF. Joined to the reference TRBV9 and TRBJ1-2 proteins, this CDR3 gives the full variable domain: DSGVTQTPKHLITATGQRVTLRCSPRSGDLSVYWYQQSLDQGLQFLIQYYNGEERAKGNILERFSAQQFPDLHSELNLSSLELGDSALYFCASSVGEGPHGYTFGSGTRLTVV.